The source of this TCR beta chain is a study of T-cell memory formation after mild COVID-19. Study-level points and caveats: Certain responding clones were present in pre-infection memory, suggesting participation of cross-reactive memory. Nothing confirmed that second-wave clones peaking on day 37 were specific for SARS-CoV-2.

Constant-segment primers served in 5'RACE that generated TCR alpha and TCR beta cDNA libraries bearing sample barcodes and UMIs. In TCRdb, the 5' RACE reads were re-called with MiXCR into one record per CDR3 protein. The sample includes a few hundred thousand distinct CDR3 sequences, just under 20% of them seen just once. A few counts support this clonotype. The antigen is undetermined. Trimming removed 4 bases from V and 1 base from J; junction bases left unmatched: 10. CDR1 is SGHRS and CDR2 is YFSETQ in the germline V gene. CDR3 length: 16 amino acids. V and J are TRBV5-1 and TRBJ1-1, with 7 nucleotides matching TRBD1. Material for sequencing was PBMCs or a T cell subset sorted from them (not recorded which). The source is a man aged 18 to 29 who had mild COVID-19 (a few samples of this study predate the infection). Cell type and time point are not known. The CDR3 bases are TGCGCCAGCAGCAGTCTAGGGGGCGTGGGGAACACTGAAGCTTTCTTT. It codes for CASSSLGGVGNTEAFF.